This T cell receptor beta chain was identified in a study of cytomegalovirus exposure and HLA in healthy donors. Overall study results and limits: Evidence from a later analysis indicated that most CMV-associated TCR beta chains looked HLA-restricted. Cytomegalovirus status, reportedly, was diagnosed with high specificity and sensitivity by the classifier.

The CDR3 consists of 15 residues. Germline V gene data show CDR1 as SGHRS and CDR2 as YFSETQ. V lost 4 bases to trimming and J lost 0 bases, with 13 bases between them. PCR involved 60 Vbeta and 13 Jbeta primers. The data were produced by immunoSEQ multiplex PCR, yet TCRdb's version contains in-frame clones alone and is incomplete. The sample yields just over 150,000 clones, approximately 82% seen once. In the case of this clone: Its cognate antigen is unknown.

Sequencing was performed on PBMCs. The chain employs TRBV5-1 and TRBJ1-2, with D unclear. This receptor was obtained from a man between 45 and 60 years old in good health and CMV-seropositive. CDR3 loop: CASSPARYANYGYTF. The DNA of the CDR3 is TGCGCCAGCAGCCCCGCCCGCTACGCTAACTATGGCTACACCTTC.